Listed below are T cell receptor beta chains from one sample, sequenced in a study of blood T cell repertoires in COVID-19. Here immunoSEQ multiplex PCR was the method, and the copy in TCRdb shows in-frame clones only, minus some. The table lists 99,000 or so clones, roughly 82% of them singletons. The sample was peripheral blood. Receptors originate from a man aged 60 to 75 with acute or convalescent COVID-19. The CDR3 runs from the conserved cysteine through the conserved F or W.

CDR3 length	J gene	V gene	CDR3 protein
13	TRBJ1-2	TRBV15	CATSRAGLEGYTF
16	TRBJ2-4	TRBV4-3	CASSPRQGAVKNIQYF
17	TRBJ2-5	TRBV4-2	CASSHSLGTSGRETQYF
13	TRBJ2-5	TRBV5-1	CASSSQGTETQYF
15	TRBJ1-4	TRBV27	CASGNPREINEKLFF
13	TRBJ1-1	TRBV28	CASSALLGGAAFF
13	TRBJ2-1	TRBV2	CASPLGAYNEQFF
18	TRBJ1-1	TRBV28	CASSSFADRGRWNTEAFF
12	TRBJ1-2	TRBV24-1	CATSDLRSGYTF
15	TRBJ2-1	TRBV10-1	CASSGSGGSYNEQFF
11	TRBJ2-1	TRBV20-1	CSALWDRGRIF
18	TRBJ1-2	TRBV5-5	CASSPRDRAAWGLYGYTF
12	TRBJ2-7	TRBV18	CASSPGSYEQYF
15	TRBJ2-1	TRBV28	CASSFSGGTYNEQFF
14	TRBJ2-5	TRBV9	CASSPRLVRETQYF
13	TRBJ1-2	TRBV27	CASSFPGLEGYTF
21	TRBJ2-2	TRBV27	CASSFFRAPGLAGLNTGELFF
13	TRBJ2-3	TRBV19	CASSTRRADTQYF
15	TRBJ2-1	TRBV18	CASSPGAGVNNEQFF
13	TRBJ1-5	TRBV18	CASSQTGGQPQHF
20	TRBJ1-4	TRBV15	CATSTTGQGAPIATNEKLFF
16	TRBJ2-2	TRBV4-1	CASSQDRAANTGELFF
15	TRBJ1-4	TRBV3-1/TRBV3-2	CASSQAPGSNEKLFF
12	TRBJ1-2	TRBV27	CASRDSPYGYTF
14	TRBJ1-6	TRBV9	CASSVMGPNSPLHF
11	TRBJ1-1	TRBV2	CASSYDSEAFF
12	TRBJ1-1	TRBV10-3	CAIPPGSGEAFF
17	TRBJ1-3	TRBV11-2	CASSLGPGTGFFNTIYF
15	TRBJ1-5	TRBV5-1	CASSPEGNSNQPQHF
14	TRBJ2-1	TRBV6-5	CASSYRQGGNEQFF
16	TRBJ2-7	TRBV5-1	CASSLDPGQFSYEQYF
16	TRBJ2-1	TRBV28	CASTQTSGRAYNEQFF
17	TRBJ2-2	TRBV5-1	CASSSTIKGANTGELFF
12	TRBJ2-7	TRBV6-2/TRBV6-3	CASRYDREFQYF
13	TRBJ1-3	TRBV6-6	CASNRGGGNTIYF
18	TRBJ2-2	TRBV6-2/TRBV6-3	CASSRPSRGPSNTGELFF